The present entry profiles one T cell receptor beta chain with its context. No antigen is known for it. Qualities for individual bases were not recorded, and no much larger clone is one base off. This record belongs to a study of cytomegalovirus exposure and HLA in healthy donors (dated by TCRdb to about 2017). Concerning the study at large: An earlier analysis of fewer than 750 of the donors reported 276 Gb of sequence data and around 120 million unique TCR beta sequences obtained from about 200 million T cells. All discovery cohort repertoires had been generated on a single sequencing platform. To predict cytomegalovirus infection status, the study combined high-throughput TCR immunosequencing, statistical association of individual TCRs with disease status, and machine learning. Four to six DR-DQ haplotypes were handled as single units for association and clustering because linkage in the cohort was strong. Donor age, sex, ethnicity and CMV serostatus were collected together with the repertoire data. Roughly 310 gigabases of sequencing data and approximately 84 million unique TCR sequences were included in an early release covering under 650 HLA-typed donors. The study profiled the T cell repertoires of approximately 700 subjects by immunosequencing and related them to cytomegalovirus serostatus. The later analysis used no new phenotypic data to find candidate immune exposures, relying instead on TCR beta sequences and their occurrence across donors. The number of donors typed differed by locus, with about 629-640 for A, B, C, DRB1 and DQB1, 522 for DQA1, nearly 610 for DPA1, and about 450 for DPB1. The study aimed to test whether cataloging public T cell receptors could reveal signatures of past pathogen exposure. HLA typing included class I and class II loci at four-digit resolution. A separate validation cohort of 100 to 150 different subjects was used in addition to the 666-subject first cohort. In an earlier analysis of 500 to 650 of the donors, high-throughput TCR beta sequencing was used to judge whether each TCR beta V gene segment behaved as functional or pseudogenic. A later genetic analysis took genome-wide SNP genotypes for about 55% of the 666 donors and used that subset as a discovery cohort. Among some 400 genotyped donors of the cohort, an average of approximately 240,000 unique TCR beta nucleotide sequences were sequenced per donor, around 20% of them non-productive. Among the roughly 400 genotyped donors, around 81% belonged to the genetic ancestry cluster associated with self-reported Caucasian donors. A later analysis re-analyzed previously published TCR beta repertoires from roughly 690 donors and added high-resolution HLA genotyping to study TCR occurrence patterns. The paper's findings and limits, for the study overall: Assigning TCR associations to individual alleles was difficult when HLA alleles, especially DR and DQ, strongly co-occurred. In an earlier analysis of approximately 590 of the donors, most TCR beta V segments appeared in productive rearrangements about 90% or about 30% of the time, broadly matching IMGT annotations. According to the authors, the approach could potentially be generalized to other disease states and immunological phenotypes. The sequencing pipeline was judged likely to have produced a cluster of highly shared sequence variants as a technical artifact. According to a later genetic analysis, donors in an Asian-associated ancestry cluster had fewer N-insertions in productive TCRs than the approximately 630-donor mean. Compared with equally common non-associated chains, HLA-associated TCR beta chains in a later analysis were more clonally expanded and had lower generation probabilities. CMV serostatus was the only immune exposure information available for the cohort. At a false discovery rate of 0.05, a later analysis linked around 17,000 TCR beta sequences to specific HLA alleles. Linkage disequilibrium might explain the correlated functional status among segregating V segments, but an unknown experimental factor could not be excluded. Most TCR sequences were observed very rarely across donors, whereas some public TCRs were present in many individuals. The earlier analysis of about 600 of the donors excluded roughly 17 rarely observed V segments, including chromosome 9 orphons, because counts were too low. In a later genetic analysis, a missense DCLRE1C variant was associated with V-gene and J-gene trimming of TCR beta chains, and the association was replicated in an independent cohort. In vitro tests confirmed that a few of the cytomegalovirus-associated TCR beta chains recognize cytomegalovirus antigens. The presence/absence analyses assumed that sequencing depth was roughly uniform across donors, and that assumption may not be true. A total of 150 or so TCR beta chains were listed by the study as associated with cytomegalovirus. Cytomegalovirus status was reported to be diagnosed by the classifier with high specificity and sensitivity in both the original and validation cohorts. In a later analysis, several top co-occurrence clusters were reported to appear linked to parvovirus B19, influenza, CMV and Epstein-Barr virus. Because the 87-base-pair reads could not distinguish some IMGT-functional V segments, including TRBV6-2 and TRBV6-3, those segments were excluded. According to a later analysis, TCR association rates differed among HLA loci, with DRB1 alleles showing the most associated TCRs and HLA-C alleles showing the fewest. A further reported finding was that TCR beta sequences accurately predicted the HLA-A and HLA-B alleles for most subjects in the first cohort. In this cohort, only TCR beta chains were sequenced, and detectable features were limited by the absence of alpha or paired-chain data. Because HLA typing was missing for some donors at each locus, association tests included only the typed subset. In a later analysis, most CMV-associated TCR beta chains were found to appear HLA-restricted, with HLA associations seemingly driven largely by CMV exposure.

V drops 3 bases and J drops 7 bases, leaving 14 bases in between. The cysteine opens and the phenylalanine closes a CDR3 of 14 amino acids. Just CDR3 DNA is preserved here, 42 bases in frame from base 1. CDR1 and CDR2 were assigned from the germline V gene as SGHRS and YFSETQ. Receptor amplification or capture employed the immunoSEQ multiplex PCR assay. The multiplex PCR relied on a mix of 60 forward primers for TCR Vbeta segments and 13 reverse primers for TCR Jbeta segments. The CDR3 region of rearranged TCR beta genes was amplified from genomic DNA with a multiplex PCR assay. The Illumina HiSeq System was used to sequence the amplified TCR beta libraries as 87-base-pair reads. From the authors' description of their analysis: A later analysis counted about 82 million unique TCR beta chains across the 600 to 850 repertoires, and 10 million to 11 million of these chains were shared by at least two donors. Raw reads were error-corrected and collapsed into unique sequences with a nearest-neighbor algorithm that merged closely related sequences to remove PCR and sequencing errors. CDR3 sequences were aligned to IMGT reference sequences to assign V, D and J gene segments. For a sequence to be retained, a match of at least six nucleotides was required to both a V gene segment and a J gene segment. Rearrangements were classified as productive when the CDR3 lacked stop codons and remained in frame with V and J, and all other rearrangements were classified as non-productive. CDR3 was defined by IMGT convention, running from the second conserved V-encoded cysteine to the conserved J-encoded phenylalanine. The earlier analysis of roughly 590 of the donors excluded any sequence lacking an unambiguous match to a single V gene segment. In an earlier analysis of 587 of the donors, V segments were called functional above 56.7% productive rearrangements and were called segregating when the between-donor standard deviation exceeded 5%. A statistical classification framework was built for diagnosing cytomegalovirus status from the catalog of TCR beta chain sequences. In a later analysis, TCR nucleotide sequences were compared against IMGT/GENE-DB human TR gene sequences so that V and J genes could be assigned. Using the TCRdist pipeline, a later analysis assigned CDR3 sequences along with most-parsimonious VDJ recombination scenarios. In a later analysis, each TCR beta chain was defined by its CDR3 amino acid sequence together with its V-gene family, and reads without a unique V-gene family were excluded. A later analysis removed 500 to 650 highly shared, low-generation-probability nucleotide sequences to deal with suspected cross-contamination and a sequencing artifact. A later analysis calculated a clonal expansion index for each public chain from normalized within-repertoire ranks of inferred template counts. Generation probabilities in a later analysis came from a VDJ recombination model fitted to out-of-frame rearrangements, and those results were checked against IGoR. A later analysis scored TCR-TCR, TCR-HLA and TCR-CMV co-occurrence with hypergeometric tests, applying a repertoire-size bias correction to TCR pairs. In a later analysis, false discovery rates were estimated by permuting HLA or CMV assignments 20 times. A later analysis grouped co-occurring TCRs with DBSCAN, adding TCRdist sequence similarity when clustering within HLA-allele-positive subsets. Repertoires with fewer than 30,000 or more than 120,000 public chains, plus five repertoires with anomalous nucleotide sharing, were excluded from co-occurrence clustering. TCRdb retrieved this table from immuneACCESS and kept in-frame rearrangements only. Not all clones are present; in checked studies, unresolved V genes account for under half, and no reason is known for the remainder. V, J and clone size reflect that table, while D and trimming were determined from the DNA. The sample records some 130,000 clones, over 50% of which are singletons. The ten largest clones represent approximately 1.7% of the sample.

The cohort was made up of under 800 healthy bone marrow donors. At the time of sampling, every cohort member was nominally healthy, though immune exposures that went unrecorded were likely present. CMV serostatus was recorded as positive for 250 to 300 and negative for about 55% of the roughly 670 cohort members, whereas no CMV serostatus was recorded for the donor in question. Each donor provided a peripheral blood sample, and peripheral blood mononuclear cells were used for TCR beta sequencing. The Qiagen DNeasy Blood Extraction Kit was used to extract genomic DNA from the blood cell samples. Rearrangement joined TRBV5-1 to TRBJ1-5; no D gene can be assigned with confidence. The source material was PBMCs. The receptor comes from a human donor in good health. Here the CDR3 is given as CASSSQREEQPQHF. The nucleotide sequence is TGCGCCAGCAGCTCCCAGAGGGAGGAACAGCCCCAGCATTTT. This CDR3, with the reference TRBV5-1 and TRBJ1-5 proteins standing in past its ends, gives the full variable domain KAGVTQTPRYLIKTRGQQVTLSCSPISGHRSVSWYQQTPGQGLQFLFEYFSETQRNKGNFPGRFSGRQFSNSRSEMNVSTLELGDSALYLCASSSQREEQPQHFGDGTRLSIL.